The clone carrying this T cell receptor beta chain was detected only a few times. Autoimmune disease history or systemic immunosuppression excluded patients. The data were taken from a study of OX40 agonist ivuxolimab in advanced cancers. Overall study context: Patients were about 83% male with ages about 23 to 90, mean 60.

Using immunoSEQ multiplex PCR, the repertoire was profiled, and TCRdb retains in-frame clones only, with some absent. Of 30,000 to 40,000 clones detected, around 84% appear once; the ten largest clones hold 1.5% to 2%. Sequences were derived from CD4+ or CD8+ T cells sorted from blood, sampled in a trial of the OX40 agonist ivuxolimab. This TCR was sampled from an adult with an advanced solid tumor such as melanoma, head and neck, liver or kidney cancer.

The CDR3 DNA reads as TGTGCCACCTCAAAGACGGTGAACACTGAAGCTTTCTTT. This gives the protein CATSKTVNTEAFF. The gene calls are TRBV6-5 and TRBJ1-1; D not certain. Trimming pared 10 bases from V and 0 bases from J, leaving 12 bases between. Looked up from germline, CDR1 is MNHEY and CDR2 is SVGAGI. The CDR3 runs to 13 residues.